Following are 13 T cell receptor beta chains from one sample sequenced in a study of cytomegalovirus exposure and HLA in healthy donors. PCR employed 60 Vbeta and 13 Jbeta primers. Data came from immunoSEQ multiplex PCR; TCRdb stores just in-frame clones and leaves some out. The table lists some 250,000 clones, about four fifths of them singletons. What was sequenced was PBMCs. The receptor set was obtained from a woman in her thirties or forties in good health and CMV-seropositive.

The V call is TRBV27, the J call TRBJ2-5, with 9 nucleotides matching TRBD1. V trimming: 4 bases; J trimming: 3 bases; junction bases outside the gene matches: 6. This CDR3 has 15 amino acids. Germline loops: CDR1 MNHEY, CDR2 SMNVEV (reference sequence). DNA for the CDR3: TGTGCCAGCAGTTCACAGGGGGCAGGAGAAGAGACCCAGTACTTC. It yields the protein CASSSQGAGEETQYF.

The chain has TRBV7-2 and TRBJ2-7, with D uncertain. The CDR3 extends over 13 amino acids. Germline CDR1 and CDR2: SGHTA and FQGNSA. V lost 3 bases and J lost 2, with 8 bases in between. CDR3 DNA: TGTGCCAGCAGCTTGAGGTGGGCCTACGAGCAGTACTTC. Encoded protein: CASSLRWAYEQYF.

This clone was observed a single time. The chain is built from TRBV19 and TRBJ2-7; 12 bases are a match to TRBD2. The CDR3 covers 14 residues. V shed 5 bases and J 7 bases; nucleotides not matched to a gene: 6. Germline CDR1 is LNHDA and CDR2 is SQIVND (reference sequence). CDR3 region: CASSLAGGPREQYF. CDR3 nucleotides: TGTGCCAGTAGTCTAGCGGGAGGGCCAAGGGAGCAGTACTTC.

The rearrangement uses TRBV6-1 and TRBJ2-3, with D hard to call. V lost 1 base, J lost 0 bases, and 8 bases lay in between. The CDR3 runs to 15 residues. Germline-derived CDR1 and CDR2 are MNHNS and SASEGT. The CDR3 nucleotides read TGTGCCAGCAGTGAAGGAGGTCTCAGCACAGATACGCAGTATTTT. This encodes CASSEGGLSTDTQYF.

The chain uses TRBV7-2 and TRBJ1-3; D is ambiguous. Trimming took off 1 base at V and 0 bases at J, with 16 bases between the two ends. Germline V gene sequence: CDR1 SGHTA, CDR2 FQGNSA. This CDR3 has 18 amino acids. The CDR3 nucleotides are TGTGCCAGCAGCTTAGAGTTTGGAGGTGTTTACTCTGGAAACACCATATATTTT. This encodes CASSLEFGGVYSGNTIYF.

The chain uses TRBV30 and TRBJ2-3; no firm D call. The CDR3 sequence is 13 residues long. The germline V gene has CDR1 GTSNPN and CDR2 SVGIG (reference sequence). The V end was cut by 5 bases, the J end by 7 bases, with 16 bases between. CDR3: CAWDRQGVHTQYF. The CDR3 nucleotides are TGTGCCTGGGATCGACAAGGCGTTCATACGCAGTATTTT.

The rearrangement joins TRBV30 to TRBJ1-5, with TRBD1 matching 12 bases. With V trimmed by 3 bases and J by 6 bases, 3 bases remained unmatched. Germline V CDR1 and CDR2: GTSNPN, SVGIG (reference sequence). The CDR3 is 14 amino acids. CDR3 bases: TGTGCCTGGAGCGGGACAGGGGGCGGTCAGCCCCAGCATTTT. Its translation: CAWSGTGGGQPQHF.

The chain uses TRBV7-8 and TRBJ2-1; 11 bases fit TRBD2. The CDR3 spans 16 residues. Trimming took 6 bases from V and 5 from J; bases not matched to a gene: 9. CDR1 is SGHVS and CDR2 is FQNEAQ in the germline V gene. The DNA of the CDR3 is TGTGCCAGCAGTACGCTAACTAGCGGGGGACACAATGAGCAGTTCTTC. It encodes CASSTLTSGGHNEQFF.

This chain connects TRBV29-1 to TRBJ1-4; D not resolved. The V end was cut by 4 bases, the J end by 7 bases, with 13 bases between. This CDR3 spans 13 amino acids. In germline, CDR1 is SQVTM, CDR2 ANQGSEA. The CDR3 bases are TGCAGCGTTGGGCAGGCTCCTGGTGAAAAACTGTTTTTT. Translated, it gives CSVGQAPGEKLFF.

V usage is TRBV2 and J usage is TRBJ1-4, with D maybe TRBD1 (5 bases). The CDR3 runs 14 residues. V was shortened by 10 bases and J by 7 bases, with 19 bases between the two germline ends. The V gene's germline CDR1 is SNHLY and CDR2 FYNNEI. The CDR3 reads CATTVVQGSEKLFF. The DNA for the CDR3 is TGTGCCACCACCGTAGTTCAGGGCAGTGAAAAACTGTTTTTT.

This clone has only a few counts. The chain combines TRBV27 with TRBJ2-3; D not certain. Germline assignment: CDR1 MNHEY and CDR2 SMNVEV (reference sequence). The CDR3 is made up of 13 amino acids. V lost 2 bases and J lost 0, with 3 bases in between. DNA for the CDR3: TGTGCCAGCAGTTTACTGAGCACAGATACGCAGTATTTT. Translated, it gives CASSLLSTDTQYF.

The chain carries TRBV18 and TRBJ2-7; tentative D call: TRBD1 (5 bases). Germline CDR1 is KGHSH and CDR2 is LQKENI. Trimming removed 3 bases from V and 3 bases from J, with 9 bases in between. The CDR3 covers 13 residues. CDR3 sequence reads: CASSPGPNYEQYF. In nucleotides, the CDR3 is TGTGCCAGCTCACCGGGGCCAAACTACGAGCAGTACTTC.

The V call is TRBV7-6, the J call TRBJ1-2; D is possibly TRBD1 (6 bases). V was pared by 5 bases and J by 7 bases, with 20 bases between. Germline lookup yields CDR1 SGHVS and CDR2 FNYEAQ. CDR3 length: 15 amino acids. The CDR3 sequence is CASSASTGTTLGYTF. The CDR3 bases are TGTGCCAGCAGCGCAAGCACCGGGACAACCCTTGGCTACACCTTC.